This section outlines one T cell receptor (beta chain) sequence together with its context. This clone has a handful of counts. Its antigen is not yet known. No quality values exist for individual bases; no much larger clone is one base distant. Libraries were constructed by the immunoSEQ multiplex PCR assay. A mixture of 60 forward primers for TCR Vbeta segments and 13 reverse primers for TCR Jbeta segments was used in the multiplex PCR. A multiplex PCR assay on genomic DNA amplified the CDR3 region of rearranged TCR beta genes. The amplified TCR beta libraries were sequenced on the Illumina HiSeq System as 87-base-pair reads. Per the authors' processing: A later analysis tallied 75 million to 95 million unique TCR beta chains across the 700 or so repertoires, and around 12 million of those chains were shared by two or more donors. To remove PCR and sequencing errors, raw reads were error-corrected and collapsed into unique sequences using a nearest-neighbor algorithm that merged closely related sequences. V, D and J gene segments were assigned by aligning CDR3 sequences to IMGT reference sequences. Each retained sequence needed at least a six-nucleotide match to both a V gene segment and a J gene segment. A rearrangement was called productive if the CDR3 had no stop codons and remained in frame with V and J, and every other rearrangement was called non-productive. CDR3 was defined by IMGT convention, running from the second conserved V-encoded cysteine to the conserved J-encoded phenylalanine. The earlier analysis of 500 to 750 of the donors excluded any sequence lacking an unambiguous match to a single V gene segment. In an earlier analysis of more than 500 of the donors, a V segment was called functional when productive rearrangements were above 56.7%, and segregating when the standard deviation between donors exceeded 5%. To diagnose cytomegalovirus status from the catalog of TCR beta chain sequences, a statistical classification framework was built. V and J gene assignment, in a later analysis, came from comparing TCR nucleotide sequences with IMGT/GENE-DB human TR gene sequences. A later analysis assigned CDR3 sequences and most-parsimonious VDJ recombination scenarios with the TCRdist pipeline. In a later analysis, every TCR beta chain was defined by the combination of its CDR3 amino acid sequence and its V-gene family, and reads without a unique V-gene family were dropped. To address suspected cross-contamination and a sequencing artifact, a later analysis removed 550 to 750 highly shared, low-generation-probability nucleotide sequences. A later analysis calculated a clonal expansion index for each public chain from normalized within-repertoire ranks of inferred template counts. A later analysis computed generation probabilities with a VDJ recombination model fitted to out-of-frame rearrangements, and checked the results against IGoR. In a later analysis, hypergeometric tests were used to score TCR-TCR, TCR-HLA and TCR-CMV co-occurrence, with a repertoire-size bias correction applied to TCR pairs. In a later analysis, false discovery rates were estimated by permuting HLA or CMV assignments 20 times. A later analysis grouped co-occurring TCRs with DBSCAN, adding TCRdist sequence similarity when clustering within HLA-allele-positive subsets. For co-occurrence clustering, repertoires with fewer than 30,000 or more than 120,000 public chains were excluded, along with several repertoires with anomalous nucleotide sharing. In TCRdb, the immuneACCESS table is reduced to in-frame sequences with V and J assigned. These tables do not hold every clone; where another copy was compared, an unresolved V gene accounts for under half, and the others remain unexplained. V and J calls and clone size are given by that table; D and trimming were obtained from the DNA. The sample table contains around 130,000 clones; only one count was recorded for around 8.5% of them. 5% to 6% of the sample rests with the top ten.

In total, 630 or so healthy bone marrow donors made up the cohort. Cohort members were all nominally healthy when sampled, although unrecorded immune exposures were likely present. The donor was CMV seronegative and was included in the group of about 350 seronegative cohort members. A peripheral blood sample was collected from each donor, and TCR beta sequencing was performed on peripheral blood mononuclear cells. Genomic DNA extraction from the blood cell samples was performed with the Qiagen DNeasy Blood Extraction Kit. This entry is derived from a study of cytomegalovirus exposure and HLA in healthy donors (dated by TCRdb to the late 2010s). With regard to the full study: According to an earlier analysis of around 600 of the donors, about 179 million T cells yielded over 100 million unique TCR beta sequences and 250 to 350 Gb of sequence data. In addition to the first cohort of approximately 650 subjects, a separate validation cohort of about 120 different subjects was used. Donor age, sex, ethnicity and CMV serostatus were compiled alongside the repertoire data. Typing coverage varied by locus: roughly 620-640 donors for A, B, C, DRB1 and DQB1; under 550 for DQA1; about 600 for DPA1; approximately 490 for DPB1. An early release that covered some 640 HLA-typed donors contained about 300 gigabases of sequencing data and tens of millions of unique TCR sequences. A later genetic analysis used genome-wide SNP genotypes for about 60% of the roughly 670 donors, treating that subset as a discovery cohort. To decide whether each TCR beta V gene segment behaved as functional or pseudogenic, an earlier analysis of approximately 600 of the donors relied on high-throughput TCR beta sequencing. Rather than drawing on any new phenotypic data, the later analysis identified candidate immune exposures from TCR beta sequences and the way those sequences occurred across donors. A handful of DR-DQ haplotypes were treated as single units for association and clustering because of strong linkage in the cohort. Of the 350 to 400 genotyped donors, roughly 85% fell in the genetic ancestry cluster associated with self-reported Caucasian donors. Every repertoire in the discovery cohort had been generated on one and the same sequencing platform. The study used immunosequencing to profile the T cell repertoires of 666 subjects and linked those repertoires to cytomegalovirus serostatus. Across around 400 genotyped donors of the cohort, an average of roughly 200,000 unique TCR beta nucleotide sequences per donor were sequenced, and roughly a sixth of those sequences were non-productive. HLA typing covered class I and class II loci at four-digit resolution. To study patterns of TCR occurrence, a later analysis re-analyzed previously published TCR beta repertoires from 500 to 850 donors and added high-resolution HLA genotyping. The study aimed to test whether signatures of past pathogen exposure could be identified by cataloging public T cell receptors. High-throughput TCR immunosequencing, statistical association of individual TCRs with disease status, and machine learning were combined to predict cytomegalovirus infection status.

Its CDR3 holds 16 amino acids, cysteine through phenylalanine. The only DNA kept is the CDR3, 48 bases in frame from the first base. CDR1 and CDR2, per the germline V gene, are MGHDK and SYGVNS. After removal of 5 bases from V and 0 bases from J, the junction retains 7 bases not matched to a gene. What the study reported, not specific to this receptor: Because counts were too low, roughly 18 rarely observed V segments, including chromosome 9 orphons, were left out of the earlier analysis of 587 of the donors. The classifier was reported to diagnose cytomegalovirus status with high specificity and sensitivity in both the original cohort and the validation cohort. A total of 164 TCR beta chains were listed by the study as associated with cytomegalovirus. This cohort had only TCR beta chains sequenced, and the lack of alpha or paired-chain data limited which features could be detected. Specific HLA alleles were associated with 15,000 to 20,000 TCR beta sequences at a false discovery rate of 0.05 in a later analysis. According to a later analysis, parvovirus B19, influenza, CMV and Epstein-Barr virus appeared linked to several top co-occurrence clusters. When HLA alleles, especially DR and DQ, strongly co-occurred, TCR associations were difficult to assign to individual alleles. A cluster of highly shared sequence variants was judged likely to represent a technical artifact of the sequencing pipeline. Because HLA typing was missing for some donors at each locus, association tests included only the typed subset. The only immune exposure information available for the cohort was CMV serostatus. While some public TCRs were present in many individuals, most TCR sequences turned up only very rarely across donors. Presence/absence analyses assumed roughly uniform sequencing depth across donors, an assumption that may not hold. V-gene and J-gene trimming of TCR beta chains was associated with a missense DCLRE1C variant in a later genetic analysis, and the association was replicated in an independent cohort. The authors suggested that the approach could potentially be generalized to other disease states and immunological phenotypes. In a later analysis, TCR association rates were found to vary across HLA loci, with the most associated TCRs seen for DRB1 alleles and the fewest for HLA-C alleles. In a later analysis, HLA-associated TCR beta chains were found to be more clonally expanded and to have lower generation probabilities than equally common non-associated chains. Broadly in line with IMGT annotations, most TCR beta V segments showed up in productive rearrangements about 87% or about 30% of the time in an earlier analysis of roughly 590 of the donors. Linkage disequilibrium might explain the correlated functional status among segregating V segments, but an unknown experimental factor could not be excluded. A further reported finding was that TCR beta sequences accurately predicted the HLA-A and HLA-B alleles for most subjects in the first cohort. Most CMV-associated TCR beta chains appeared to be HLA-restricted in a later analysis, and the HLA associations seemed to be driven largely by CMV exposure. A few of the identified cytomegalovirus-associated TCR beta chains were confirmed in vitro to be specific for cytomegalovirus antigens. In a later genetic analysis, fewer N-insertions in productive TCRs were reported among donors in an Asian-associated ancestry cluster than the roughly 710-donor mean. Because the 87-base-pair reads could not distinguish some IMGT-functional V segments, including TRBV6-2 and TRBV6-3, those segments were excluded.

The chain couples TRBV25-1 to TRBJ1-3, with 7 middle bases fitting TRBD1. The sequence came from a man aged 35-49 years in good health and CMV-seronegative. The sequenced sample was PBMCs. The nucleotides are TGTGCCAGCAGTAGGGGACAGCGAAACTCTGGAAACACCATATATTTT. This translates into CASSRGQRNSGNTIYF.